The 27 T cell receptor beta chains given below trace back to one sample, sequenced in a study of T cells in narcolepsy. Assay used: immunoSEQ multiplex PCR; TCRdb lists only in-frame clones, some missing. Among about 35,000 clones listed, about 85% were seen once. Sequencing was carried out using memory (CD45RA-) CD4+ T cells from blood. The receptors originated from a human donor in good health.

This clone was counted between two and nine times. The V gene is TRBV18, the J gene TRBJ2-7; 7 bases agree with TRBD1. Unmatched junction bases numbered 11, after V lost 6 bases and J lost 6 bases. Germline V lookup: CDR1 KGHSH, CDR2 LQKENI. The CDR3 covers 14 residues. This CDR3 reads CASSLDLDRVEQYF. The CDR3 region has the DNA TGTGCCAGCTCTCTCGACCTAGACAGGGTCGAGCAGTACTTC.

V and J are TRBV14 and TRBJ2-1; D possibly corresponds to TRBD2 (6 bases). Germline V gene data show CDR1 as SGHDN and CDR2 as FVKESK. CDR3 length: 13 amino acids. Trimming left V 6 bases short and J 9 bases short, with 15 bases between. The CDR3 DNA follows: TGTGCCAGCAGGCCGCGGGCGGAGGGTGAGCAGTTCTTC. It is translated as CASRPRAEGEQFF.

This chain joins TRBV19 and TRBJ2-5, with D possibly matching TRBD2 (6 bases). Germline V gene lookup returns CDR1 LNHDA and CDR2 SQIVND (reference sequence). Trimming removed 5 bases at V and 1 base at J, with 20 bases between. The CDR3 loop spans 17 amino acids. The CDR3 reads CASSPTWRPSAQETQYF. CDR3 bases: TGTGCCAGTAGTCCCACTTGGCGCCCTAGCGCCCAAGAGACCCAGTACTTC.

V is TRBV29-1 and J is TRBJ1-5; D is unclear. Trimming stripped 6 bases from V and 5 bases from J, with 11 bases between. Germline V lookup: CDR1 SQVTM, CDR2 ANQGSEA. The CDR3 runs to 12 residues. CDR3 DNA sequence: TGCAGCGTACGATCTGCGGATCAGCCCCAGCATTTT. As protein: CSVRSADQPQHF.

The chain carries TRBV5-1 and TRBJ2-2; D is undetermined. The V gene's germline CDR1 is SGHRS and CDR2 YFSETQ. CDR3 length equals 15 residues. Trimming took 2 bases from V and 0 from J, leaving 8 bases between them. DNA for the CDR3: TGCGCCAGCAGCTTAGTCAGAACGAACACCGGGGAGCTGTTTTTT. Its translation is CASSLVRTNTGELFF.

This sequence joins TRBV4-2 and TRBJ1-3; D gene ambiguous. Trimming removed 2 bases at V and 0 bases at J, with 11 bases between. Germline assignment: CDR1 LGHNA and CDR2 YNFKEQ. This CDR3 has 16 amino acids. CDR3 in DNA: TGTGCCAGCAGCCAAAACCTAGGGAGCTCTGGAAACACCATATATTTT. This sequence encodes CASSQNLGSSGNTIYF.

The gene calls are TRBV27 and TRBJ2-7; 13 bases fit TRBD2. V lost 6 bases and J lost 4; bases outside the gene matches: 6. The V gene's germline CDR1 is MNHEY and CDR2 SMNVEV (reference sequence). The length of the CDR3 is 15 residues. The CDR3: CASSETSGRGYEQYF. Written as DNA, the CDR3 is TGTGCCAGCAGCGAAACTAGCGGGAGGGGGTACGAGCAGTACTTC.

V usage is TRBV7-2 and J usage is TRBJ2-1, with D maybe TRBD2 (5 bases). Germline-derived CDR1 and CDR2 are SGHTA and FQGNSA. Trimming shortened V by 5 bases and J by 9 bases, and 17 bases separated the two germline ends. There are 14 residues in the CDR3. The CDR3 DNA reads TGTGCCAGCAGCCCCGGAGGCCCCACCTCTGAGCAGTTCTTC. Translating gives CASSPGGPTSEQFF.

The CDR3 protein is CASSPPRVDTQYF. The CDR3 nucleotides are TGTGCCAGCAGCCCGCCCCGGGTAGATACGCAGTATTTT. The rearrangement uses TRBV7-2 and TRBJ2-3; D is undetermined. The CDR3 totals 13 residues. CDR1 and CDR2 (germline): SGHTA, FQGNSA. Trimming removed 5 bases from V and 5 bases from J, with 11 bases in between.

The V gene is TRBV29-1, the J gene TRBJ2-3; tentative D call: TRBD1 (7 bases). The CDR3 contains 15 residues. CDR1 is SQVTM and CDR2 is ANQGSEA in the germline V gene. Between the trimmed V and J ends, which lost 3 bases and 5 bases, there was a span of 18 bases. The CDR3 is CSVDQQGLGLDTQYF. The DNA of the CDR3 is TGCAGCGTTGATCAACAGGGGTTGGGACTAGATACGCAGTATTTT.

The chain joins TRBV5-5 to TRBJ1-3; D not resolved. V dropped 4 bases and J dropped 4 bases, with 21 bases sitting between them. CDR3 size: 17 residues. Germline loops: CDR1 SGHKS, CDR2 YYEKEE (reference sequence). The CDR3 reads CASSRLPWTTTGNTIYF. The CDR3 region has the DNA TGTGCCAGCAGCCGATTACCTTGGACCACGACAGGAAACACCATATATTTT. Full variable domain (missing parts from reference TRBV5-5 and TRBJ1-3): DAGVTQSPTHLIKTRGQQVTLRCSPISGHKSVSWYQQVLGQGPQFIFQYYEKEERGRGNFPDRFSARQFPNYSSELNVNALLLGDSALYLCASSRLPWTTTGNTIYFGEGSWLTVV.

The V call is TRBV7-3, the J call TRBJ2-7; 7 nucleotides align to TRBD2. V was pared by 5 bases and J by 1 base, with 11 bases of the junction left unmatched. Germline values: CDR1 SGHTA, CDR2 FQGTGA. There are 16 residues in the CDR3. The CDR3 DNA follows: TGTGCCAGCAGCCCGGATCGCCCGGGACTATCCTACGAGCAGTACTTC. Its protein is CASSPDRPGLSYEQYF.

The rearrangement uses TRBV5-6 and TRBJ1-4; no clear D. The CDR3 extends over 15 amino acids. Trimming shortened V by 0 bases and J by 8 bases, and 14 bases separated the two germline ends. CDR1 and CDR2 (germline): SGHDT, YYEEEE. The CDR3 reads CASSLVRPGIEKLFF. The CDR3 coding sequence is TGTGCCAGCAGCTTGGTAAGGCCTGGAATCGAAAAACTGTTTTTT.

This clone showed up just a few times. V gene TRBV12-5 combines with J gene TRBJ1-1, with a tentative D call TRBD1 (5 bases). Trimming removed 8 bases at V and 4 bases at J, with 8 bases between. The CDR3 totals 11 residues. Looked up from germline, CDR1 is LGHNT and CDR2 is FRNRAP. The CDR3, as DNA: TGTGCTAGTCAGGGCGGCACTGAAGCTTTCTTT. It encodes CASQGGTEAFF.

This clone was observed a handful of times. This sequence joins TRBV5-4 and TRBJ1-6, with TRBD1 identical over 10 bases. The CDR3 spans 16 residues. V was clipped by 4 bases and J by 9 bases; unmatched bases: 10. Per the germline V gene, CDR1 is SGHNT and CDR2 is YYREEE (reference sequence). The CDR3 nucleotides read TGTGCCAGCAGCCAAGAAATTGGGACAGGGGTTTCACCCCTCCACTTT. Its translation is CASSQEIGTGVSPLHF.

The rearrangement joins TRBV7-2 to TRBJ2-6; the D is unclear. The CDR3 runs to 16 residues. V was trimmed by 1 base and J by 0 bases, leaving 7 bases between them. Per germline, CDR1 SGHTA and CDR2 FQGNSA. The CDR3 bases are TGTGCCAGCAGCTTAGGAGTTGCCTCTGGGGCCAACGTCCTGACTTTC. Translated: CASSLGVASGANVLTF. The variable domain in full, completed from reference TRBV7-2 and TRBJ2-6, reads GAGVSQSPSNKVTEKGKDVELRCDPISGHTALYWYRQSLGQGLEFLIYFQGNSAPDKSGLPSDRFSAERTGGSVSTLTIQRTQQEDSAVYLCASSLGVASGANVLTFGAGSRLTVL.

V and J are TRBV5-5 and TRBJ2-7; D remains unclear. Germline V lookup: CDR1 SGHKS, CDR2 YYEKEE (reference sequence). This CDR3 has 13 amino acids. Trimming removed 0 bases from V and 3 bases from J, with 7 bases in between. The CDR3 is CASSLAPGYEQYF. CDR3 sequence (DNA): TGTGCCAGCAGCTTGGCCCCAGGCTACGAGCAGTACTTC.

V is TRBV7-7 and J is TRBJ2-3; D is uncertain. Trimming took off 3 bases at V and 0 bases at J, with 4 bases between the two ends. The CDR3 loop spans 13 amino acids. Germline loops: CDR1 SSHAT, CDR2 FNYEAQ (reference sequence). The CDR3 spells CASSFGSTDTQYF. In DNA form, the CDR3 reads TGTGCCAGCAGCTTCGGCAGCACAGATACGCAGTATTTT.

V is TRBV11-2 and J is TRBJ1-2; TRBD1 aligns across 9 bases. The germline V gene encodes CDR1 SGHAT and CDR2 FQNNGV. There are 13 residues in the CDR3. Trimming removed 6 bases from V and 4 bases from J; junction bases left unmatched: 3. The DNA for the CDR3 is TGTGCCAGCAGGAAGACAGGGGGCTATGGCTACACCTTC. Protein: CASRKTGGYGYTF.

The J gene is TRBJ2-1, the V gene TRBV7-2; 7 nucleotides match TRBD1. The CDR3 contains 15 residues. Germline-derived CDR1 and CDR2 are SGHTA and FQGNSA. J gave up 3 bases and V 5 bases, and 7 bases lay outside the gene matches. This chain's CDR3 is CASSNPGQRYNEQFF. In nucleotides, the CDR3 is TGTGCCAGCAGCAACCCGGGACAGCGCTACAATGAGCAGTTCTTC.

The chain's CDR3 is CASSHQTMRDSGAGDTEAFF. CDR3 DNA sequence: TGCGCCAGCAGCCACCAAACTATGAGGGACAGCGGCGCCGGGGACACTGAAGCTTTCTTT. This chain uses TRBV4-1 with TRBJ1-1; 7 positions agree with TRBD1. The CDR3 runs to 20 residues. V trimming: 3 bases; J trimming: 3 bases; junction bases outside the gene matches: 22. Germline V gene lookup returns CDR1 MGHRA and CDR2 YSYEKL.

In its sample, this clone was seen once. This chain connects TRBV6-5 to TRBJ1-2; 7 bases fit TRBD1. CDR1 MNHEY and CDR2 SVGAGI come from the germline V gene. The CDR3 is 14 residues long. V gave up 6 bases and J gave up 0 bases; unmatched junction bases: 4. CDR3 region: CASRLTGANYGYTF. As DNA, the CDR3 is TGTGCCAGCAGACTTACAGGGGCTAACTATGGCTACACCTTC.

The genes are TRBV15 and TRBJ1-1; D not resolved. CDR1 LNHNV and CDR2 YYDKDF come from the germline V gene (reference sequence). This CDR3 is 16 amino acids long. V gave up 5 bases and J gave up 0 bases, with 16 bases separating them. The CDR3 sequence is CATSYSRRGVNTEAFF. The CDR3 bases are TGTGCCACCAGCTATTCTAGGCGGGGTGTGAACACTGAAGCTTTCTTT.

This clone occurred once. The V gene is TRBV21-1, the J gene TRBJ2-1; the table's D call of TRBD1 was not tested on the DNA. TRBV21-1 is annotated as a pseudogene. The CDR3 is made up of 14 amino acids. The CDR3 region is CASSKSGNLGEQFF. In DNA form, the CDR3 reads TGTGCCAGCAGCAAGTCAGGAAATCTGGGTGAGCAGTTCTTC.

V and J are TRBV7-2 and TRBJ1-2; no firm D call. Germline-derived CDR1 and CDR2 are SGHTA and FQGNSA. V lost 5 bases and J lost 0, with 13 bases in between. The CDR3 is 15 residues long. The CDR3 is CASSTRREANYGYTF. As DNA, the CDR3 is TGTGCCAGCAGCACCAGACGGGAAGCTAACTATGGCTACACCTTC.

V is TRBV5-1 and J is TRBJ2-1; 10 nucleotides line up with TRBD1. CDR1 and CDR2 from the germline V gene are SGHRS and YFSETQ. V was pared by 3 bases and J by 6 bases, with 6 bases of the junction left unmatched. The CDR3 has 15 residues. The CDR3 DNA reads TGCGCCAGCAGCTGGGACAGGGGATCGGGCAATGAGCAGTTCTTC. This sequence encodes CASSWDRGSGNEQFF.

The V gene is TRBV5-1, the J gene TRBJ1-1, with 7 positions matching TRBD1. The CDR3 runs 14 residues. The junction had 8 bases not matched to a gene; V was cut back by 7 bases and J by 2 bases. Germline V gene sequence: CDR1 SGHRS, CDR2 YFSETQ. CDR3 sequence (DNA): TGCGCCAGCGGGATCGACAGGGCTAACACTGAAGCTTTCTTT. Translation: CASGIDRANTEAFF.